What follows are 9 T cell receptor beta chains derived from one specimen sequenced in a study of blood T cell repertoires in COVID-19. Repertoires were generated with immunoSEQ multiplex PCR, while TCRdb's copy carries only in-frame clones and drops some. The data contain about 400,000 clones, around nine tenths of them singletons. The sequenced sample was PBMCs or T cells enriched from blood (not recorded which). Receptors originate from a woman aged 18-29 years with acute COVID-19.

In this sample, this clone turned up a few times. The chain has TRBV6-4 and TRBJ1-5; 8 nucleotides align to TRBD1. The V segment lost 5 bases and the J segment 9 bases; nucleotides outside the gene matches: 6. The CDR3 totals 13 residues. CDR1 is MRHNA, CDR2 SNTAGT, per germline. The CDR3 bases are TGTGCCAGCAGTCGAGGACAGGGAGGGCCCCAGCATTTT. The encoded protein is CASSRGQGGPQHF.

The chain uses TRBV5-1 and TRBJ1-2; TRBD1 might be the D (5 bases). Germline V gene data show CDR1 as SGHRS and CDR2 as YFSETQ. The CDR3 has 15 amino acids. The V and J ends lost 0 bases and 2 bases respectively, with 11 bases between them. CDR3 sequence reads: CASSLETGGNYGYTF. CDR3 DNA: TGCGCCAGCAGCTTGGAGACGGGGGGGAACTATGGCTACACCTTC.

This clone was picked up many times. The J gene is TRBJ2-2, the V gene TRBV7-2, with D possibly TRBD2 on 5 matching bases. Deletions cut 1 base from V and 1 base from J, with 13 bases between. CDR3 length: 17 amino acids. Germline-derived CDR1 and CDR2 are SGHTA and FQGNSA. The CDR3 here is CASSLVPGLGNTGELFF. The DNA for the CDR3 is TGTGCCAGCAGCTTAGTCCCGGGATTGGGGAACACCGGGGAGCTGTTTTTT.

The CDR3 region has the DNA TGTGCCAGCAGACGGAGTAGGAGGGATTCACCCCTCCACTTT. Translated, it gives CASRRSRRDSPLHF. The chain carries TRBV27 and TRBJ1-6, with D uncertain. This CDR3 is built from 14 residues. V dropped 6 bases and J dropped 8 bases, with 14 bases sitting between them. CDR1 MNHEY and CDR2 SMNVEV come from the germline V gene (reference sequence).

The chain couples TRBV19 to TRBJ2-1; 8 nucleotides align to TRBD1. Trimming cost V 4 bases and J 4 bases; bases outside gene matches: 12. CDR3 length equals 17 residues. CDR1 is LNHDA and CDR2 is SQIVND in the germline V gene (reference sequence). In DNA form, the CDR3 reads TGTGCCAGTAGTAGGAGACAGGGGTTGGGAAATTACAATGAGCAGTTCTTC. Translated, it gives CASSRRQGLGNYNEQFF.

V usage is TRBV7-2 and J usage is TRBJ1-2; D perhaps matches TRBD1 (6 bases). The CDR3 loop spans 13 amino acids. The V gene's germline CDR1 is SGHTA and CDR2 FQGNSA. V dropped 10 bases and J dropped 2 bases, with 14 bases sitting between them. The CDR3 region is CAIQGPENYGYTF. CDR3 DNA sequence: TGTGCCATCCAGGGGCCTGAAAACTATGGCTACACCTTC.

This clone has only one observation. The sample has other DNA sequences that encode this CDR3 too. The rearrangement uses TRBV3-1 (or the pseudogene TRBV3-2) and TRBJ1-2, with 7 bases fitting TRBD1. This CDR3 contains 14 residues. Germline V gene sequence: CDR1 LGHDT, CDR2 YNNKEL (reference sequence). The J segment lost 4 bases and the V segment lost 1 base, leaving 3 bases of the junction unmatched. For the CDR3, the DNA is TGTGCCAGCAGCCAAGGACAGGGCGGCTATGGCTACACCTTC. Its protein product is CASSQGQGGYGYTF.

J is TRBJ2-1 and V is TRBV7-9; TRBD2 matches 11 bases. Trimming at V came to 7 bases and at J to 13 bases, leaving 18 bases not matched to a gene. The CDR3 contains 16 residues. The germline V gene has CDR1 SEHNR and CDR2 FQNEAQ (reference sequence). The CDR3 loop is CASTPVSIAGGPGQFF. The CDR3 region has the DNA TGTGCCAGCACCCCAGTCTCGATAGCGGGAGGGCCTGGACAGTTCTTC.

The CDR3 reads CASSVEGWETQYF. The CDR3, as DNA: TGTGCCAGCAGCGTAGAGGGGTGGGAGACCCAGTACTTC. The chain joins TRBV9 to TRBJ2-5; D perhaps matches TRBD1 (5 bases). Germline-derived CDR1 and CDR2 are SGDLS and YYNGEE. Trimming left V 0 bases short and J 5 bases short, with 8 bases between. The CDR3 runs to 13 residues.